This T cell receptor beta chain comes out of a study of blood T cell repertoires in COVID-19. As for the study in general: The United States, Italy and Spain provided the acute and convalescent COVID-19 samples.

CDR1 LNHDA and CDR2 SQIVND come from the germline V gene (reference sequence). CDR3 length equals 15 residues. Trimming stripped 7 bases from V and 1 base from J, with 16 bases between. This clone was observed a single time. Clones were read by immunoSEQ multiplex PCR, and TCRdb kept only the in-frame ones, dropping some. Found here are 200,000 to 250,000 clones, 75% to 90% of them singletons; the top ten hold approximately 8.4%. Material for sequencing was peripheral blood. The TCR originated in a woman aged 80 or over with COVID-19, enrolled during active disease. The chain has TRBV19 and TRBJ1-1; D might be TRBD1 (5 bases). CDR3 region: CASTRQGRRNTEAFF. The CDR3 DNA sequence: TGTGCCAGTACCCGGCAGGGTCGCAGGAACACTGAAGCTTTCTTT.